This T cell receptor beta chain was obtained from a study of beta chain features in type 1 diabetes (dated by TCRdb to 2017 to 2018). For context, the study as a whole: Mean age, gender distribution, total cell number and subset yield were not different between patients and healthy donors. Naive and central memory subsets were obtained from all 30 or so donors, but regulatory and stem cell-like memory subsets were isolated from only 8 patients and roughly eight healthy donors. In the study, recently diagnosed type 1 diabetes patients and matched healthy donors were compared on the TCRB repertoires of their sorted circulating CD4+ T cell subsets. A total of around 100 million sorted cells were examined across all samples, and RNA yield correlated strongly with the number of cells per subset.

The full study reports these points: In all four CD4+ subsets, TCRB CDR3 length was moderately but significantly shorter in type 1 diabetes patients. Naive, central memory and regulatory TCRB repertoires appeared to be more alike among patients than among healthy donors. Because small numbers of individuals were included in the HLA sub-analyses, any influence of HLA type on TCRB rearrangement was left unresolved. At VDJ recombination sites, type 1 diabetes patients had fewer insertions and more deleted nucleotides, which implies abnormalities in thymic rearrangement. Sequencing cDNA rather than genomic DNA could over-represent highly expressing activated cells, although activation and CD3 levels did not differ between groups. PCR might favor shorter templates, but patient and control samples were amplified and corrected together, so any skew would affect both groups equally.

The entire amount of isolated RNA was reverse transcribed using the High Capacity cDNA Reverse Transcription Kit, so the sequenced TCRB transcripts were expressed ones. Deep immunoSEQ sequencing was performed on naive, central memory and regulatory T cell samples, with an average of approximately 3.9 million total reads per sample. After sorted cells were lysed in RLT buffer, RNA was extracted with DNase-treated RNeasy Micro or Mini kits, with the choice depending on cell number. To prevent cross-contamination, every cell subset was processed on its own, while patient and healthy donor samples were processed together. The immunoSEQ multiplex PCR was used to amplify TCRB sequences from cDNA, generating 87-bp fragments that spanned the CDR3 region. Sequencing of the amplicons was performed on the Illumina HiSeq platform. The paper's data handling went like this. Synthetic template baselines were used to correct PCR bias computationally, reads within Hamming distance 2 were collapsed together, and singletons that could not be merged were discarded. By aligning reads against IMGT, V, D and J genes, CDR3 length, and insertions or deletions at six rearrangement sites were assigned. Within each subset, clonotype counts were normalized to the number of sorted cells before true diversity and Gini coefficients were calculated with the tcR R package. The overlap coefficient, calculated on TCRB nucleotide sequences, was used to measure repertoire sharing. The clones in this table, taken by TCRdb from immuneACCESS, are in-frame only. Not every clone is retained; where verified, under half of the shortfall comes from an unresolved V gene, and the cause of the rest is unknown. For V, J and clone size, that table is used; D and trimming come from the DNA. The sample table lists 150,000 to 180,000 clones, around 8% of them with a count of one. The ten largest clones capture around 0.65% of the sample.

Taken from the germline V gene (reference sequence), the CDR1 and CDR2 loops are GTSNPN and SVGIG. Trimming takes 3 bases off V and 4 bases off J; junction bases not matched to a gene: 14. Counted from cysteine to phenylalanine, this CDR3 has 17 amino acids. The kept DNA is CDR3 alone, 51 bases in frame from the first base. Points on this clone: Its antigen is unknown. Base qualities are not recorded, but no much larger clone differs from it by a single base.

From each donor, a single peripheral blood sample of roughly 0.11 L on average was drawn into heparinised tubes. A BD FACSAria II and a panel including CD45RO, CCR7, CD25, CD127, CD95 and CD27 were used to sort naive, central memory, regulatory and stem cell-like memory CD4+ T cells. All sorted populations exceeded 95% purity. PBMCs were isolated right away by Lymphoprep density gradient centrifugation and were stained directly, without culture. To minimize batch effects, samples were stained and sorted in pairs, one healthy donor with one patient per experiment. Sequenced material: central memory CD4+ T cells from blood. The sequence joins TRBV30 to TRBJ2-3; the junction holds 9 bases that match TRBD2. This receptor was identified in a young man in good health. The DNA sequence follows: TGTGCCTGGAGCCCGTCCCCTAGCGGGATATTCGCAGATACGCAGTATTTT. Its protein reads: CAWSPSPSGIFADTQYF. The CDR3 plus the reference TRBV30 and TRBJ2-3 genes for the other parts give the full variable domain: SQTIHQWPATLVQPVGSPLSLECTVEGTSNPNLYWYRQAAGRGLQLLFYSVGIGQISSEVPQNLSASRPQDRQFILSSKKLLLSDSGFYLCAWSPSPSGIFADTQYFGPGTRLTVL.